The entry below gives a single T cell receptor (beta chain) sequence along with its context. The entry originates in a study of blood T cell repertoires in COVID-19. On the study more broadly: The recovered donors of Cohort 3 showed two negative PCRs, clearance, or symptom resolution.

Cohort allocation depended upon clinical history that participants reported. TCRdb's copy holds only in-frame clones and misses some; the assay was immunoSEQ multiplex PCR. The sample lists more than 300,000 clones; about 90% were seen once. Sequencing was done on a sample of PBMCs or T cells enriched from blood (not recorded which). The clonotype originates from a man between 35 and 55 years old in a cohort exposed to, infected with or recovered from COVID-19 (not recorded which).

Written as DNA, the CDR3 is TGTGCCAGCAGCGTCATGGGGCGCGGGGATGAGCAGTTCTTC. It yields the protein CASSVMGRGDEQFF. V usage is TRBV9 and J usage is TRBJ2-1; maybe TRBD2 (6 bases). The V end lost 2 bases, the J end lost 8 bases, and 14 bases lay between the germline ends. The CDR3 has 14 amino acids. Germline V gene lookup returns CDR1 SGDLS and CDR2 YYNGEE.